This TCR beta chain originates from a study of tumor and adjacent non-tumor tissue in lung cancer. Study-level information: There were 12 adenocarcinoma, 2 squamous cell carcinoma and 1 small cell lung cancer cases. Stage I to III disease affected approximately 11 men and roughly five women aged roughly 31 to 85.

The table lists this clonotype with a few counts. This sample's RNA came from whole unsorted tissue. Three rounds of nested PCR, following a modified ARM-PCR protocol, produced the TCRbeta library. MiXCR was run by TCRdb on the multiplex PCR reads, yielding one entry per CDR3 protein. The table has around 70,000 distinct CDR3 sequences, 73% seen once. The V gene's germline CDR1 is MNHNY and CDR2 SVGAGI (reference sequence). CDR3 length: 12 amino acids. Sequencing was done on a sample of lung tumor tissue. The chain uses TRBV6-6 and TRBJ1-4, with 7 bases lining up with TRBD1. The sequence was collected from a man between 60 and 75 years old with non-small cell lung cancer. CDR3 DNA sequence: TGTGGCAACAGTTACAGGGACAGAAAACTGTTTTTT. Encoded protein: CGNSYRDRKLFF.